Listed below are T cell receptor beta chains from one sample, sequenced in a study of shared clonotypes between healthy human individuals. Only in-frame clones appear in the TCRdb table, and some are missing; sequencing was by immunoSEQ multiplex PCR. The table lists about 2 million clones, about 95% of them singletons, with 0.9% to 1.4% in the top ten. The sample was naive CD8+ T cells sorted from blood. Receptor source: a man between 18 and 29 years old in good health. Both conserved end residues are part of each CDR3. A D gene is named only where the DNA matches it firmly. Only part of the rows carry a size: once, few, many, or a class if the clone is expanded.

TGTGCCAGCAGTTCAGAAGTAGCATCCGCCAATGAGCAGTTCTTC CASSSEVASANEQFF TRBV27 . TRBJ2-1 .
TGTGCCAGACACGGGACAGGGGACCCCTACGAGCAGTACTTC CARHGTGDPYEQYF TRBV28 TRBD1 TRBJ2-7 once
TGCGCCAGCAGTCCTCTATCGGGGGGGCGACACGAGCAGTACTTC CASSPLSGGRHEQYF TRBV10-2 TRBD2 TRBJ2-7 few
TGTGCCATCAGTGAGTACCCCAGGGGGGTAGACTATGGCTACACCTTC CAISEYPRGVDYGYTF TRBV10-3 TRBD1 TRBJ1-2 .
TGTGCCAGCAGCTTGGATGGCTCCTACGAGCAGTACTTC CASSLDGSYEQYF TRBV5-6 . TRBJ2-7 .
TGTGCCAGCAGTTTATCCTTCGGGACAGGGTTCGGCACTGAAGCTTTCTTT CASSLSFGTGFGTEAFF TRBV27 TRBD1 TRBJ1-1 .
TGTGCCAGCAGTACCATTAGACAGGGCGATCAGCCCCAGCATTTT CASSTIRQGDQPQHF TRBV28 TRBD1 TRBJ1-5 .
TGTGCCAGCAGCGGTGGGTGGGAAGCTTTCTTT CASSGGWEAFF TRBV5-4 . TRBJ1-1 .
TGTGCCAGCAGTGAATATGGGGGCCTCGCTTCAAACGAGCAGTACTTC CASSEYGGLASNEQYF TRBV6-1 . TRBJ2-7 .
TGTGCCAGCAGCGTAGTGGGAGGCCCGGAAGCTTTCTTT CASSVVGGPEAFF TRBV9 . TRBJ1-1 .
TGTGCCAGCAGCTTAGGACTAGCGGGCTCCTACGAGCAGTACTTC CASSLGLAGSYEQYF TRBV13 TRBD2 TRBJ2-7 .
TGCGCCAGCAGCCAAGGATTGGGGTACGAGCAGTACTTC CASSQGLGYEQYF TRBV4-1 . TRBJ2-7 few
TGTGCCAGCAGTTGGGCCGGGGCCCAAGACGAGCAGTACTTC CASSWAGAQDEQYF TRBV27 . TRBJ2-7 .
TGTGCCAGCAGTTTACCCGGGTCACCCAAGAATGAGCAGTTCTTC CASSLPGSPKNEQFF TRBV27 . TRBJ2-1 .
TGTGCCAGCAGTGAATTAGGAAGTTTTGCCGAGCAGTACTTC CASSELGSFAEQYF TRBV6-1 . TRBJ2-7 .
TGTGCCAGCAGCCCGCGGGGCCAGCTAGGGGCCGGGAACATTCAGTACTTC CASSPRGQLGAGNIQYF TRBV7-9 . TRBJ2-4 .
TGTGCCAGCAGCTTAGGGTACCTAGAGACCCAGTACTTC CASSLGYLETQYF TRBV5-6 . TRBJ2-5 .
TGTGCCAGCAGTGGTTGGGGCCTTACCTACGAGCAGTACTTC CASSGWGLTYEQYF TRBV2 . TRBJ2-7 once
TGTGCCAGCAGCCCCCAAGGATCTTATATGGGGGAGACCCAGTACTTC CASSPQGSYMGETQYF TRBV13 . TRBJ2-5 .
TGTGCCAGCAGTGAAGCGGGAGGGGGGGATCAGCCCCAGCATTTT CASSEAGGGDQPQHF TRBV2 . TRBJ1-5 .
TGTGCCTGGGCCAGTGCCGGGACCGGGGAGCTGTTTTTT CAWASAGTGELFF TRBV30 . TRBJ2-2 once
TGTGCCAGCAGCTTGGCGGTATACGGGGCTGCCGGGGAGCTGTTTTTT CASSLAVYGAAGELFF TRBV5-6 . TRBJ2-2 .
TGTGCCAGCAGCCGCGAGACCGGGACAGTATACAATGAGCAGTTCTTC CASSRETGTVYNEQFF TRBV11-2 TRBD1 TRBJ2-1 .
TGCGCCAGCAGCCAGGATTACCGGGAGAAAAACATTCAGTACTTC CASSQDYREKNIQYF TRBV5-1 . TRBJ2-4 .
TGTGCCAGCAGCTTAGACAGGGGTAATGGAAACACCATATATTTT CASSLDRGNGNTIYF TRBV7-2 TRBD1 TRBJ1-3 .
TGTGCCAGCAGCTTAGCGAGTAATTCACCCCTCCACTTT CASSLASNSPLHF TRBV7-9 . TRBJ1-6 .
TGTGCCAGCAGTCTCGGGTCGACCTACGAGCAGTACTTC CASSLGSTYEQYF TRBV27 . TRBJ2-7 .
TGTGCCAGCAGCTTGGGTCCCGGGGATGGGATTCAGTACTTC CASSLGPGDGIQYF TRBV5-6 . TRBJ2-4 .
TGTGCCAGCAGTTTACCTCACAGGGGGATTGCCTACGAGCAGTACTTC CASSLPHRGIAYEQYF TRBV28 TRBD1 TRBJ2-7 .
TGTGCCAGCAGTCTTTCGGGAGGGGTTTTAGACTACGAGCAGTACTTC CASSLSGGVLDYEQYF TRBV28 TRBD2 TRBJ2-7 .
TGTGCCAGCAGTTATTCGGGGCCAGCCTACGAGCAGTACTTC CASSYSGPAYEQYF TRBV6-5 . TRBJ2-7 .
TGTGCCAGCAGCGGACAGGGGTCGCCCTACGAGCAGTACTTC CASSGQGSPYEQYF TRBV6-4 TRBD1 TRBJ2-7 .
TGTGCCAGCAGTGAAGCGGCGATTACTTACGAGCAGTACTTC CASSEAAITYEQYF TRBV6-1 . TRBJ2-7 .
TGTGCCAGCAGCCAAGCGGGGGGTCCGCGCAATGAGCAGTTCTTC CASSQAGGPRNEQFF TRBV7-9 TRBD2 TRBJ2-1 .
TGCGCCAGCAGCCAAGATTCGAAGGGGCCCTACGAGCAGTACTTC CASSQDSKGPYEQYF TRBV4-3 . TRBJ2-7 .
TGTGCCAGCTCGCCGGGGGGCAGCTACGAGCAGTACTTC CASSPGGSYEQYF TRBV5-6 . TRBJ2-7 .
TGTGCCAGCAGTTTATCCCAGGGGACCCCACCCGGTGAGCAGTTCTTC CASSLSQGTPPGEQFF TRBV27 . TRBJ2-1 .
TGTGCCAGCAGAGACAGGGGGAACACTGAAGCTTTCTTT CASRDRGNTEAFF TRBV28 TRBD1 TRBJ1-1 once
TGTGCCAGCAGCGTAGCGGCCCTAGAGACCACTGAAGCTTTCTTT CASSVAALETTEAFF TRBV9 . TRBJ1-1 once
TGTGCCTGGGAATTCCCGTCTCCTGCTGGGGCCAACGTCCTGACTTTC CAWEFPSPAGANVLTF TRBV30 . TRBJ2-6 .
TGTGCCAGCAGCTGGGGGGACAGAATATACGAGCAGTACTTC CASSWGDRIYEQYF TRBV7-6 . TRBJ2-7 .
TGTGCCAGCAGCTCAGGACTATTATCCGAGTTCTTC CASSSGLLSEFF TRBV7-9 . TRBJ2-1 .
TGCGCCAGCAGCCAGGGACAGGGGGAACTTAGCGAGCAGTACTTC CASSQGQGELSEQYF TRBV4-1 TRBD1 TRBJ2-7 .
TGTGCCAGCTCCAGGGGGGGACCTCAAGAGACCCAGTACTTC CASSRGGPQETQYF TRBV11-1 . TRBJ2-5 .
TGTGCCTGCCATCGTGGGGACTTAAACAATGAGCAGTTCTTC CACHRGDLNNEQFF TRBV2 . TRBJ2-1 .